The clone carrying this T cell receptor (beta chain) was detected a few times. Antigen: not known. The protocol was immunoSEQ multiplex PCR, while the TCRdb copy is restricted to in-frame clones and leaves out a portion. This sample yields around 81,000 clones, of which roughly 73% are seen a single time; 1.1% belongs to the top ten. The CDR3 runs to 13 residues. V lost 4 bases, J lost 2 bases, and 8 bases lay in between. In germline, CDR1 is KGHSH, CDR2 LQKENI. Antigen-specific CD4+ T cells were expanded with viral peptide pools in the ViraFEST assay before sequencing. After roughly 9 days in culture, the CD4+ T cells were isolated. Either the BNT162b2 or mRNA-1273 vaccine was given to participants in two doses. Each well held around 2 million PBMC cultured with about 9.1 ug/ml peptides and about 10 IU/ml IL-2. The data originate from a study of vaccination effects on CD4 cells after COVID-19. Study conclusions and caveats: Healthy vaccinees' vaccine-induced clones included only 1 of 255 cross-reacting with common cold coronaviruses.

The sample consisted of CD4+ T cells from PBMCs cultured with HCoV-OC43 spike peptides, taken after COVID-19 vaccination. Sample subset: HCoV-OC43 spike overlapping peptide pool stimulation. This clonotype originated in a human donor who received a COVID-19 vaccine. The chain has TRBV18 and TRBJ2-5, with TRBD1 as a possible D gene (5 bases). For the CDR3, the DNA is TGTGCCAGCTCACTGACAGAGCAAGAGACCCAGTACTTC. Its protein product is CASSLTEQETQYF.